This passage covers 27 T cell receptor beta chains from one sample sequenced in a study of breast tumors, draining lymph nodes, adjacent tissues. The lymph nodes were axillary draining lymph nodes from breast cancer patients. TCRdb reprocessed the multiplex PCR reads with MiXCR, giving one entry per CDR3 protein. In the table there are 170,000 or so distinct CDR3 sequences, 30% to 35% of which are singletons. Sequences were obtained from axillary lymph node tissue. All receptors come from a female donor with breast cancer. Some clones in this sample may be carry-over from other donors' samples.

This clonotype was recorded many times. V is TRBV5-1 and J is TRBJ2-7; 9 bases agree with TRBD1. With 3 bases clipped from V and 3 bases from J, the junction kept 4 bases outside the gene matches. The CDR3 loop spans 14 amino acids. Germline V CDR1 and CDR2: SGHRS, YFSETQ. CDR3 in amino acids: CASSSDRGIYEQYF. DNA of the CDR3: TGCGCCAGCAGCTCCGACAGGGGGATCTACGAGCAGTACTTC.

The rearrangement joins TRBV29-1 to TRBJ2-5, with a possible D match to TRBD1 (6 bases). The CDR3 is 14 amino acids. V dropped 7 bases and J dropped 5 bases, with 20 bases sitting between them. CDR1 SQVTM and CDR2 ANQGSEA come from the germline V gene. The CDR3 DNA sequence: TGCAGCGCCCGAGGGCAGGGGTACCGGGAGACCCAGTACTTC. Translated, it gives CSARGQGYRETQYF.

This clonotype was seen a few times. One junction end does not reproduce the germline sequence, and a read error may be involved. The J gene is TRBJ1-2, the V gene TRBV6-5; D might be TRBD1 (5 bases). Germline V CDR1 and CDR2: MNHEY, SVGAGI. The CDR3 loop spans 15 amino acids. The CDR3 sequence is CASSHSGRANYGYTF. The DNA of the CDR3 is TGTGCCAGCAGTCACTCGGGGCGGGCTAACTATGGCTACACCTTC.

This rearrangement joins TRBV15 to TRBJ2-3; unclear D gene. CDR3 length: 16 amino acids. The V and J ends lost 0 bases and 0 bases respectively, with 10 bases between them. From germline, CDR1 is LNHNV and CDR2 YYDKDF (reference sequence). The CDR3 region has the DNA TGTGCCACCAGCAGAGAGCTCCCTTCAAGCACAGATACGCAGTATTTT. The encoded protein is CATSRELPSSTDTQYF.

This clonotype was picked up many times. This chain connects TRBV29-1 to TRBJ2-5; 8 bases align to TRBD1. V shed 8 bases and J 4 bases; nucleotides not matched to a gene: 9. The CDR3 sequence is 13 residues long. The germline CDR1 and CDR2 sequences are SQVTM and ANQGSEA. The CDR3 region has the DNA TGCAGCTTCACCGACAGGGGTCGAGAGACCCAGTACTTC. It specifies CSFTDRGRETQYF.

This clonotype has at least ten counts. The chain uses TRBV11-2 and TRBJ2-5, with D tentatively TRBD1 (6 bases). Germline values: CDR1 SGHAT, CDR2 FQNNGV. Trimming took 1 base from V and 1 from J, leaving 7 bases between them. The CDR3 is 14 residues long. This CDR3 reads CASSLGTAQETQYF. The DNA for the CDR3 is TGTGCCAGCAGCTTAGGGACAGCCCAAGAGACCCAGTACTTC.

Only one count was recorded for this clonotype. The rearrangement joins TRBV28 to TRBJ1-5; 7 bases are shared with TRBD1. CDR3 length: 16 amino acids. The V gene end was trimmed by 1 base and the J gene end by 1 base; junction bases not matched to a gene: 4. Per germline, CDR1 MDHEN and CDR2 SYDVKM. CDR3 region: CASSLFTGASNQPQHF. For the CDR3, the DNA is TGTGCCAGCAGTTTATTTACAGGGGCGAGCAATCAGCCCCAGCATTTT.

This clonotype was seen only a few times. The chain is built from TRBV27 and TRBJ1-2, with a possible D match to TRBD1 (5 bases). This CDR3 spans 13 amino acids. The ends were cut back, 4 bases at V and 4 bases at J, with 10 bases in the middle. Looked up from germline, CDR1 is MNHEY and CDR2 is SMNVEV (reference sequence). CDR3 region: CASSYGAPYGYTF. CDR3 sequence (DNA): TGTGCCAGCAGTTATGGGGCTCCCTATGGCTACACCTTC.

The table lists this clonotype with many counts. This sequence joins TRBV18 and TRBJ2-5; 7 bases are a match to TRBD1. The germline V gene has CDR1 KGHSH and CDR2 LQKENI. J gave up 3 bases and V 2 bases, and 6 bases lay outside the gene matches. The CDR3 is 15 amino acids. Written as DNA, the CDR3 is TGTGCCAGCTCACCAGTCGGGACAGCCAAAGAGACCCAGTACTTC. This encodes CASSPVGTAKETQYF.

This clonotype was recorded many times. A much larger clone sits a single nucleotide away, making a read error possible. The conserved phenylalanine or tryptophan is not found at the CDR3 terminus, so this likely reflects a read error. V and J are TRBV7-6 and TRBJ2-5; 10 bases are shared with TRBD2. CDR3 length: 14 residues. CDR1 is SGHVS and CDR2 is FNYEAQ in the germline V gene. V lost 5 bases to trimming and J lost 3 bases; unmatched junction nucleotides: 3. The CDR3 DNA is TGTGCCAGCAGCAGCGGGAGGGACAAAGAGACCCAGTACCTC. It codes for CASSSGRDKETQYL.

The chain combines TRBV3-1 with TRBJ1-5; D is unclear. The length of the CDR3 is 15 residues. V lost 1 base, J lost 0 bases, and 7 bases lay in between. CDR1 is LGHDT and CDR2 is YNNKEL in the germline V gene (reference sequence). CDR3 DNA: TGTGCCAGCAGCCAAGCCCCAGGTAGCAATCAGCCCCAGCATTTT. This translates into CASSQAPGSNQPQHF.

This clonotype has a handful of counts. The rearrangement links TRBV7-3 to TRBJ2-2; D is undetermined. There are 13 residues in the CDR3. V shed 2 bases and J shed 8 bases, with 9 bases lying between them. Germline V gives CDR1 SGHTA, CDR2 FQGTGA. For the CDR3, the DNA is TGTGCCAGCAGCTTAGCCGAGACAGGGGAGCTGTTTTTT. It codes for CASSLAETGELFF.

This clonotype was seen at least ten times. This sequence joins TRBV7-9 and TRBJ2-3; D remains unclear. Germline assignment: CDR1 SEHNR and CDR2 FQNEAQ (reference sequence). The V gene lost 4 bases and the J gene lost 5 bases, with 4 bases spanning the gap. This CDR3 region has 11 residues. CDR3 in DNA: TGTGCCAGCAGCTCCCGAGATACGCAGTATTTT. Protein product: CASSSRDTQYF. The entire variable domain, with the rest obtained from reference TRBV7-9 and TRBJ2-3, is as follows: DTGVSQNPRHKITKRGQNVTFRCDPISEHNRLYWYRQTLGQGPEFLTYFQNEAQLEKSRLLSDRFSAERPKGSFSTLEIQRTEQGDSAMYLCASSSRDTQYFGPGTRLTVL.

This clonotype was counted between two and nine times. V gene TRBV18 combines with J gene TRBJ2-2; possibly TRBD2 for D (6 bases). Germline loops: CDR1 KGHSH, CDR2 LQKENI. The CDR3 sequence is 15 residues long. V was clipped by 3 bases and J by 6 bases, with 14 bases between them. The CDR3 nucleotides read TGTGCCAGCTCACCGCTAGCGCGGGGCGCCGGGGAGCTGTTTTTT. It is translated as CASSPLARGAGELFF.

This clonotype showed up many times. The chain links TRBV29-1 to TRBJ1-2; 9 bases match TRBD1. The CDR3 covers 14 residues. Germline CDR1 reads SQVTM; CDR2 reads ANQGSEA. Losses at the gene ends were 2 bases for V and 3 bases for J; bases not matched to a gene: 4. CDR3 sequence (DNA): TGCAGCGTTGAACAGGACAGGGGAGACTATGGCTACACCTTC. Protein: CSVEQDRGDYGYTF.

Regarding this clonotype: A clone one base away is much larger, so this may be a read error. The genes are TRBV5-8 and TRBJ1-5; a weak D match, TRBD1 (5 bases). The CDR3 is 16 amino acids. Germline lookup yields CDR1 SGHTS and CDR2 YDEGEE. CDR3 residues: CASSLGGTANWQPQRF. CDR3 nucleotide sequence: TGTGCCAGCAGCTTGGGGGGGACCGCCAATTGGCAGCCCCAGCGTTTT.

Remarks on this clonotype: This could be a read error, since a much larger clone is one nucleotide away. This rearrangement joins TRBV4-2 to TRBJ2-1; 7 bases are shared with TRBD2. V dropped 0 bases and J dropped 8; count of bases not matched to a gene: 1. Germline CDR1 and CDR2: LGHNA and YNFKEQ. CDR3 length: 13 amino acids. CDR3 sequence: CASSQEGGDEQFF. The DNA of the CDR3 is TGTGCCAGCAGCCAAGAGGGGGGGGATGAGCAGTTCTTC.

At least ten counts were recorded for this clonotype. CDR3 sequence reads: CASSQTTLAGGRNEQFF. CDR3 in DNA: TGTGCCAGCAGCCAGACGACTTTAGCGGGGGGGCGGAATGAGCAGTTCTTC. V and J are TRBV4-2 and TRBJ2-1; 11 bases line up with TRBD2. Trimming took 3 bases from V and 7 from J; bases not matched to a gene: 11. The CDR3 extends over 17 amino acids. Germline values: CDR1 LGHNA, CDR2 YNFKEQ.

The V call is TRBV2, the J call TRBJ1-2; no clear D gene. Trimming removed 7 bases from V and 2 bases from J, with 11 bases in between. CDR1 and CDR2 (germline): SNHLY, FYNNEI. There are 13 residues in the CDR3. The CDR3 DNA reads as TGTGCCAGCACCGCCTGGGGAAACTATGGCTACACCTTC. Translated: CASTAWGNYGYTF.

The V and J genes are TRBV20-1 and TRBJ2-7; either TRBD1 or TRBD2 may fit D (5 bases each). Trimming pared 5 bases from V and 3 bases from J, leaving 20 bases between. Germline CDR1 is DFQATT and CDR2 is SNEGSKA (reference sequence). The CDR3 loop spans 15 amino acids. CDR3 region: CSAAPGMDTFYEQYF. CDR3 DNA sequence: TGCAGTGCTGCCCCCGGGATGGACACCTTCTACGAGCAGTACTTC.

The sample holds a few counts of this clonotype. The CDR3 nucleotides read TGTGCCAGCAGCTCCCCAGGGGTAGGTGCTTTCTTT. Translation: CASSSPGVGAFF. The chain is built from TRBV5-6 and TRBJ1-1; D might be TRBD1 (6 bases). The CDR3 length is 12 residues. The germline V gene has CDR1 SGHDT and CDR2 YYEEEE. V was trimmed by 3 bases and J by 11 bases, leaving 14 bases between them. Combining the CDR3 with reference TRBV5-6 and TRBJ1-1 gives the whole variable domain DAGVTQSPTHLIKTRGQQVTLRCSPKSGHDTVSWYQQALGQGPQFIFQYYEEEERQRGNFPDRFSGHQFPNYSSELNVNALLLGDSALYLCASSSPGVGAFFGQGTRLTVV.

Concerning this clonotype itself: One end of the junction does not line up with germline, which may come from a read error. This chain links TRBV6-5 with TRBJ2-1, with 8 bases aligning to TRBD1. Germline V gives CDR1 MNHEY, CDR2 SVGAGI. The CDR3 loop spans 19 amino acids. In DNA form, the CDR3 reads TGTGCCAGTTCGGACGGACAGGGAGGTTTCTCGAGCTCCTACAATGAGCGGTTCTTC. This translates into CASSDGQGGFSSSYNERFF.

The chain recombines TRBV4-3 with TRBJ1-5; 8 bases map to TRBD1. With V trimmed by 0 bases and J by 0 bases, 13 bases remained unmatched. Germline CDR1 is LGHNA and CDR2 is YSLEER. This CDR3 spans 20 amino acids. CDR3 nucleotide sequence: TGCGCCAGCAGCCAAGAACTCGCCCGTGGACAGGGACTTAGCAATCAGCCCCAGCATTTT. The encoded protein is CASSQELARGQGLSNQPQHF.

This clonotype was observed many times. V is TRBV5-1 and J is TRBJ2-1; D is perhaps TRBD1 (5 bases). The germline V gene has CDR1 SGHRS and CDR2 YFSETQ. The CDR3 extends over 15 amino acids. Between the trimmed V and J ends, which lost 1 base and 5 bases, there was a span of 13 bases. CDR3 nucleotide sequence: TGCGCCAGCAGCTTGAGGCAGGGTTTGAACAATGAGCAGTTCTTC. Translated, it gives CASSLRQGLNNEQFF.

This clonotype has just a few counts. The rearrangement links TRBV7-2 to TRBJ2-1, with D possibly matching TRBD1 (5 bases). CDR3 size: 16 residues. Deletions cut 1 base from V and 7 bases from J, with 17 bases between. Germline V gene lookup returns CDR1 SGHTA and CDR2 FQGNSA. The CDR3 here is CASSLEGILRQNEQFF. The CDR3 DNA sequence: TGTGCCAGCAGCTTAGAGGGGATATTGCGTCAAAATGAGCAGTTCTTC.

Many counts were recorded for this clonotype. The J gene is TRBJ2-7, the V gene TRBV20-1, with unresolved D. The germline V gene encodes CDR1 DFQATT and CDR2 SNEGSKA (reference sequence). V dropped 6 bases and J dropped 6 bases, with 12 bases sitting between them. This CDR3 comprises 11 residues. CDR3 amino acids: CSAGPESEQYF. CDR3 sequence (DNA): TGCAGTGCGGGTCCTGAGTCCGAGCAGTACTTC.

This clonotype was counted many times. The rearrangement joins TRBV7-3 to TRBJ2-1; D gene uncertain. Trimming left V 4 bases short and J 4 bases short, with 20 bases between. The CDR3 covers 17 residues. Germline-derived CDR1 and CDR2 are SGHTA and FQGTGA. CDR3 sequence: CASSSPTASHRYNEQFF. The DNA of the CDR3 is TGTGCCAGCAGCTCCCCCACGGCTTCCCATAGGTACAATGAGCAGTTCTTC.